The 18 T cell receptor beta chains reported below all come from one sample, sequenced in a study of vaccination effects on CD4 cells after COVID-19. What these receptors recognize is not known. The ViraFEST assay expanded antigen-specific CD4+ T cells with viral peptide pools before sequencing. The culture ran for roughly 10 days before CD4+ T cells were isolated. Documented for the person is a PCR-confirmed SARS-CoV-2 infection occurring between March and December 2020. Data came from immunoSEQ multiplex PCR; TCRdb stores just in-frame clones and leaves some out. This table has tens of thousands of clones, just under 75% appearing once. Sequenced here: CD4+ T cells from PBMCs cultured with a peptide pool, sampled before COVID-19 vaccination. These receptors were taken from a human donor who had a prior SARS-CoV-2 infection.

This chain uses TRBV19 with TRBJ1-1; D remains unclear. CDR3 length equals 13 residues. Germline V CDR1 and CDR2: LNHDA, SQIVND (reference sequence). Trimming shortened V by 3 bases and J by 4 bases, and 9 bases separated the two germline ends. CDR3 protein: CASSMRRVTEAFF. In nucleotides, the CDR3 is TGTGCCAGTAGTATGAGGCGGGTCACTGAAGCTTTCTTT.

The chain joins TRBV7-9 to TRBJ1-1; 9 nucleotides agree with TRBD1. The germline V gene encodes CDR1 SEHNR and CDR2 FQNEAQ (reference sequence). This CDR3 spans 14 amino acids. V shed 1 base, J shed 4 bases, and the junction held 1 base outside the gene matches. In DNA, the CDR3 is TGTGCCAGCAGCTTAGGGGACAGGGTCACTGAAGCTTTCTTT. Translated, it gives CASSLGDRVTEAFF.

A single count supports this clone. The rearrangement uses TRBV9 and TRBJ1-2; D unclear. The germline V and J ends were trimmed by 0 bases and 4 bases, with 10 bases remaining between them. This CDR3 comprises 14 residues. Germline-derived CDR1 and CDR2 are SGDLS and YYNGEE. DNA of the CDR3: TGTGCCAGCAGCGTAGATTCGGGAGGCTATGGCTACACCTTC. Residues: CASSVDSGGYGYTF.

V and J are TRBV6-5 and TRBJ2-5; the D gene is possibly TRBD2 (5 bases). Germline-derived CDR1 and CDR2 are MNHEY and SVGAGI. Trimming removed 6 bases at V and 5 bases at J, with 16 bases between. The CDR3 sequence is 14 residues long. DNA for the CDR3: TGTGCCAGCAGCGTAGGTTTCCGCGGGGAGACCCAGTACTTC. It translates to CASSVGFRGETQYF.

J is TRBJ2-7 and V is TRBV2; D remains ambiguous. With 7 bases removed from V and 3 bases from J, the gap between germline ends came to 10 bases. This CDR3 comprises 12 residues. The germline gives CDR1 SNHLY, CDR2 FYNNEI. The DNA for the CDR3 is TGTGCCAGCATGGGCAGAGACTACGAGCAGTACTTC. Protein product: CASMGRDYEQYF.

The chain recombines TRBV2 with TRBJ2-7; D gene uncertain. The CDR3 consists of 13 residues. V gave up 1 base and J gave up 2 bases, with 6 bases separating them. CDR1 SNHLY and CDR2 FYNNEI come from the germline V gene. CDR3 in amino acids: CASSEDSPYEQYF. The CDR3 DNA follows: TGTGCCAGCAGTGAAGACAGCCCCTACGAGCAGTACTTC.

This chain connects TRBV12-3 or TRBV12-4 to TRBJ1-6; no definite D call. Deletions cut 6 bases from V and 9 bases from J, with 12 bases between. The CDR3 spans 13 residues. The CDR3 nucleotides read TGTGCCAGCAGATTCGGATCGGGTTCACCCCTCCACTTT. Its protein is CASRFGSGSPLHF.

The chain is built from TRBV29-1 and TRBJ2-5, with D possibly matching TRBD1 (5 bases). V dropped 4 bases and J dropped 0 bases, with 6 bases sitting between them. Germline V CDR1 and CDR2: SQVTM, ANQGSEA. The CDR3 has 12 amino acids. The chain's CDR3 is CSVGRDQETQYF. The CDR3 coding sequence is TGCAGCGTTGGCAGGGACCAAGAGACCCAGTACTTC.

The rearrangement uses TRBV28 and TRBJ2-1; D assignment may be TRBD1 or TRBD2 (7 bases each). Trimming stripped 4 bases from V and 10 bases from J, with 20 bases between. Per the germline V gene, CDR1 is MDHEN and CDR2 is SYDVKM. The CDR3 has 15 amino acids. The CDR3 loop reads CASSSGGGAAGEQFF. CDR3 in DNA: TGTGCCAGCAGTTCAGGGGGAGGGGCGGCAGGCGAGCAGTTCTTC.

The chain has TRBV11-3 and TRBJ2-1; D possibly uses TRBD1 or TRBD2 (5 bases each). The CDR3 totals 13 residues. V lost 5 bases, J lost 13 bases, and 18 bases lay in between. Germline V gives CDR1 SGHNT, CDR2 YENEEA. In DNA, the CDR3 is TGTGCCAGCAGCCCAGAGGGACGGGCTGCACAGTTCTTC. This sequence encodes CASSPEGRAAQFF.

This chain connects TRBV6-5 to TRBJ1-1, with D perhaps TRBD1 (5 bases). The CDR3 has 12 amino acids. With 6 bases removed from V and 4 bases from J, the gap between germline ends came to 9 bases. Germline values: CDR1 MNHEY, CDR2 SVGAGI. As DNA, the CDR3 is TGTGCCAGCAGAAGGCAGGGCACTGAAGCTTTCTTT. It specifies CASRRQGTEAFF.

The chain links TRBV19 to TRBJ2-7; 9 bases match TRBD1. Per germline, CDR1 LNHDA and CDR2 SQIVND (reference sequence). This CDR3 is built from 13 residues. The V gene end was trimmed by 7 bases and the J gene end by 4 bases; junction bases not matched to a gene: 5. The CDR3 reads CASTPTGGYEQYF. In nucleotides, the CDR3 is TGTGCCAGTACTCCGACAGGGGGTTACGAGCAGTACTTC.

The J gene is TRBJ2-3, the V gene TRBV14; 7 bases map to TRBD2. CDR3 length: 16 residues. Germline V gene sequence: CDR1 SGHDN, CDR2 FVKESK. V shed 4 bases, J shed 1 base, and the junction held 8 bases outside the gene matches. The CDR3 DNA follows: TGTGCCAGCAGCCCCTTTTCTAGCGGTCGCACAGATACGCAGTATTTT. Translated: CASSPFSSGRTDTQYF.

CDR3 loop: CASSSGRTGELFF. The CDR3 DNA reads as TGTGCCAGCAGTTCAGGGCGCACCGGGGAGCTGTTTTTT. The rearrangement links TRBV27 to TRBJ2-2, with D possibly TRBD1 on 5 matching bases. CDR3 length equals 13 residues. V was shortened by 4 bases and J by 4 bases, with 7 bases between the two germline ends. Germline CDR1 and CDR2: MNHEY and SMNVEV (reference sequence).

V is TRBV9 and J is TRBJ1-1; D is ambiguous. V dropped 4 bases and J dropped 3 bases, with 7 bases sitting between them. The CDR3 is 12 residues long. Per the germline V gene, CDR1 is SGDLS and CDR2 is YYNGEE. The CDR3 nucleotides are TGTGCCAGCAGCAGAGTATACACTGAAGCTTTCTTT. This codes for CASSRVYTEAFF.

This clone was observed once. The CDR3 sequence: CASSPAGRASTDTQYF. As DNA, the CDR3 is TGTGCCAGCAGCCCCGCGGGCAGGGCAAGCACAGATACGCAGTATTTT. This chain uses TRBV5-4 with TRBJ2-3; D is possibly TRBD1 or TRBD2 (5 bases each). CDR1 and CDR2 from the germline V gene are SGHNT and YYREEE (reference sequence). The CDR3 has 16 amino acids. The V gene lost 4 bases and the J gene lost 0 bases, with 15 bases spanning the gap.

The rearrangement uses TRBV7-3 and TRBJ2-3, with D tentatively TRBD2 (5 bases). Trimming removed 1 base from V and 1 base from J, with 9 bases in between. The CDR3 contains 15 residues. CDR1 is SGHTA, CDR2 FQGTGA, per germline. CDR3 in DNA: TGTGCCAGCAGCTTAAATCCGCGGGGCACAGATACGCAGTATTTT. Amino acids: CASSLNPRGTDTQYF.

V gene TRBV7-2 combines with J gene TRBJ1-2; 7 bases align to TRBD1. The length of the CDR3 is 14 residues. J was trimmed by 8 bases and V by 1 base; bases with no gene match: 7. CDR1 is SGHTA and CDR2 is FQGNSA in the germline V gene. This chain's CDR3 is CASSLGRQGVGYTF. CDR3 nucleotide sequence: TGTGCCAGCAGCTTAGGGCGACAGGGCGTCGGCTACACCTTC.